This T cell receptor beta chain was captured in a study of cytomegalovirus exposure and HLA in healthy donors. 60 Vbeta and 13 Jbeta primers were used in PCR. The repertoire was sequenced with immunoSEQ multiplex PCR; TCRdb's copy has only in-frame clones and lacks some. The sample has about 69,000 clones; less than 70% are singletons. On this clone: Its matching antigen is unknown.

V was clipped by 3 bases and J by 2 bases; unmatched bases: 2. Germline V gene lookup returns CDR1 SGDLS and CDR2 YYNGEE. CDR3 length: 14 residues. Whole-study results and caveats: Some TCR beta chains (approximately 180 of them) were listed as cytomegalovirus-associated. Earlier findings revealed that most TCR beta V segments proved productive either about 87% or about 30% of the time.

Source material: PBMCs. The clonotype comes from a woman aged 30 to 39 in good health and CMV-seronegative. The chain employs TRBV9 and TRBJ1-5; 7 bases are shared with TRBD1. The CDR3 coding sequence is TGTGCCAGCAGCGCTACAGGGGGCAATCAGCCCCAGCATTTT. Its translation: CASSATGGNQPQHF.